Listed below are T cell receptor beta chains from one sample, sequenced in a study of Ad26.COV2.S vaccination and SARS-CoV-2 variants. Here immunoSEQ multiplex PCR was the method, and the copy in TCRdb shows in-frame clones only, minus some. The sample has some 250,000 clones; 70% to 90% are singletons. Material: peripheral blood, obtained in a trial of Ad26.COV2.S vaccine versus placebo. These receptors were obtained from a person between 18 and 60 years old who received the Ad26.COV2.S COVID-19 vaccine or a placebo. The CDR3 runs from the conserved cysteine through the conserved F or W. Fields, in order: V gene, J gene, D gene, clone size, CDR3 DNA, CDR3 protein. The D gene is left open where the match is weak. The size field is filled for only some rows; it gives once, few, many or a size class.

v_gene: TRBV7-3
j_gene: TRBJ2-6
d_gene: TRBD1
abundance: -
CDR3nt: TGTGCCAGCAGCACATCGACAGGGATCGGCTCTGGGGCCAACGTCCTGACTTTC
CDR3aa: CASSTSTGIGSGANVLTF

v_gene: TRBV2
j_gene: TRBJ2-2
d_gene: -
abundance: -
CDR3nt: TGTGCCAGCAGTGAATTCGGACAGAACACCGGGGAGCTGTTTTTT
CDR3aa: CASSEFGQNTGELFF

v_gene: TRBV3-1/TRBV3-2
j_gene: TRBJ1-6
d_gene: -
abundance: few
CDR3nt: TGTGCCAGCACCTCCTATGGGGGAGATAATTCACCCCTCCACTTT
CDR3aa: CASTSYGGDNSPLHF

v_gene: TRBV18
j_gene: TRBJ2-5
d_gene: -
abundance: -
CDR3nt: TGTGCCAGCTCACTCCTAGCGATGGAGGAGACCCAGTACTTC
CDR3aa: CASSLLAMEETQYF

v_gene: TRBV18
j_gene: TRBJ2-1
d_gene: TRBD2
abundance: -
CDR3nt: TGTGCCAGCTTCTCCGGGACTAGCAGAGACAATGAGCAGTTCTTC
CDR3aa: CASFSGTSRDNEQFF

v_gene: TRBV4-3
j_gene: TRBJ2-7
d_gene: TRBD2
abundance: -
CDR3nt: TGCGCCAGCAGCCACCCCCTAGCGGGGAGGGACGAGCAGTACTTC
CDR3aa: CASSHPLAGRDEQYF

v_gene: TRBV2
j_gene: TRBJ1-1
d_gene: -
abundance: -
CDR3nt: TGTGCCAGCACTTCGACTCCGAACACTGAAGCTTTCTTT
CDR3aa: CASTSTPNTEAFF

v_gene: TRBV4-1
j_gene: TRBJ1-1
d_gene: -
abundance: -
CDR3nt: TGCGCCAGCAGACTCAGACCAGGGAACACTGAAGCTTTCTTT
CDR3aa: CASRLRPGNTEAFF

v_gene: TRBV30
j_gene: TRBJ2-1
d_gene: TRBD2
abundance: once
CDR3nt: TGTGCCTGGAGACTGCTTTCGGGACTAGCGGGAGGTCGGTATGAGCAGTTCTTC
CDR3aa: CAWRLLSGLAGGRYEQFF

v_gene: TRBV11-2
j_gene: TRBJ2-3
d_gene: -
abundance: -
CDR3nt: TGTGCCAGCAGCTTGCCCTTCAGGGGAGATACGCAGTATTTT
CDR3aa: CASSLPFRGDTQYF

v_gene: TRBV6-5
j_gene: TRBJ1-5
d_gene: -
abundance: -
CDR3nt: TGTGCCAGCAGCCCCAGAGGGGATAGCAATCAGCCCCAGCATTTT
CDR3aa: CASSPRGDSNQPQHF

v_gene: TRBV28
j_gene: TRBJ1-2
d_gene: TRBD1
abundance: -
CDR3nt: TGTGCCAGCAGGACAGGGGGTCTTCTAGGCTACACCTTC
CDR3aa: CASRTGGLLGYTF

v_gene: TRBV18
j_gene: TRBJ2-7
d_gene: -
abundance: -
CDR3nt: TGTGCCAGCTCTCGGGGCGTCACCTACGAGCAGTACTTC
CDR3aa: CASSRGVTYEQYF

v_gene: TRBV19
j_gene: TRBJ2-7
d_gene: -
abundance: once
CDR3nt: TGTGCCAGTAGTATTTCTGCTGGGGAATCCTACGAGCAGTACTTC
CDR3aa: CASSISAGESYEQYF

v_gene: TRBV28
j_gene: TRBJ1-1
d_gene: -
abundance: -
CDR3nt: TGTGCCAGCAGTTTTTCGGGGGTGAACACTGAAGCTTTCTTT
CDR3aa: CASSFSGVNTEAFF

v_gene: TRBV7-9
j_gene: TRBJ2-1
d_gene: -
abundance: -
CDR3nt: TGTGCCAGCAGCCCCCCCCGACAGGCGAACAATGAGCAGTTCTTC
CDR3aa: CASSPPRQANNEQFF

v_gene: TRBV5-1
j_gene: TRBJ2-7
d_gene: TRBD1
abundance: -
CDR3nt: TGCGCCAGCAGCACCGGGACAGTTAGCTCCTACGAGCAGTACTTC
CDR3aa: CASSTGTVSSYEQYF

v_gene: TRBV27
j_gene: TRBJ2-3
d_gene: -
abundance: -
CDR3nt: TGTGCCAGCAGTCCCCCTTGGGGGTTGACAGATACGCAGTATTTT
CDR3aa: CASSPPWGLTDTQYF

v_gene: TRBV24-1
j_gene: TRBJ2-7
d_gene: -
abundance: -
CDR3nt: TGTGCCACCAGTGACTCCGGGACACAATACGAGCAGTACTTC
CDR3aa: CATSDSGTQYEQYF

v_gene: TRBV30
j_gene: TRBJ2-3
d_gene: -
abundance: -
CDR3nt: TGTGCCTGGAGTCCCGGGGGAGATACGCAGTATTTT
CDR3aa: CAWSPGGDTQYF

v_gene: TRBV6-4
j_gene: TRBJ1-5
d_gene: -
abundance: -
CDR3nt: TGTGCCAGCAGTGAAGGGCAACCCCAGCATTTT
CDR3aa: CASSEGQPQHF

v_gene: TRBV5-6
j_gene: TRBJ2-3
d_gene: TRBD2
abundance: -
CDR3nt: TGTGCCAGCACCCTCCAGAGCGGGGGGACTATTACGCAGTATTTT
CDR3aa: CASTLQSGGTITQYF

v_gene: TRBV5-1
j_gene: TRBJ2-7
d_gene: -
abundance: -
CDR3nt: TGCGCCAGCAGCTTGGGGCAAGTCTCCTACGAGCAGTACTTC
CDR3aa: CASSLGQVSYEQYF

v_gene: TRBV24-1
j_gene: TRBJ2-7
d_gene: TRBD1
abundance: -
CDR3nt: TGTGCCACCAGTGAGAGACAGGGTGGCGAGCAGTACTTC
CDR3aa: CATSERQGGEQYF

v_gene: TRBV24-1
j_gene: TRBJ2-1
d_gene: TRBD2
abundance: -
CDR3nt: TGTGCCACCAGTGACTTGCGAATAGCGGGAGAAAACTACAATGAGCAGTTCTTC
CDR3aa: CATSDLRIAGENYNEQFF

v_gene: TRBV19
j_gene: TRBJ1-5
d_gene: -
abundance: -
CDR3nt: TGTGCCAGTAGCTCCGGGACCGCAAGAAGCAATCAGCCCCAGCATTTT
CDR3aa: CASSSGTARSNQPQHF

v_gene: TRBV5-1
j_gene: TRBJ2-3
d_gene: -
abundance: few
CDR3nt: TGCGCCAGCAGCTTGGCCGGGACACTGGGGGCAGATACGCAGTATTTT
CDR3aa: CASSLAGTLGADTQYF

v_gene: TRBV9
j_gene: TRBJ1-4
d_gene: TRBD1
abundance: -
CDR3nt: TGTGCCAGCAGCGTAGATGGACAGGGTAACGAAAAACTGTTTTTT
CDR3aa: CASSVDGQGNEKLFF

v_gene: TRBV5-1
j_gene: TRBJ2-7
d_gene: TRBD1
abundance: -
CDR3nt: TGCGCCAGCAGCCTCGCCGGGACAGGGGCCTCTTACGAGCAGTACTTC
CDR3aa: CASSLAGTGASYEQYF

v_gene: TRBV7-2
j_gene: TRBJ2-7
d_gene: TRBD1
abundance: -
CDR3nt: TGTGCCAGCAGTCGGGACAGTCTGGGCGAGCAGTACTTC
CDR3aa: CASSRDSLGEQYF

v_gene: TRBV5-1
j_gene: TRBJ2-2
d_gene: -
abundance: -
CDR3nt: TGCGCCAGCGGAACTCGGGACTCCCAGACCGGGGAGCTGTTTTTT
CDR3aa: CASGTRDSQTGELFF

v_gene: TRBV27
j_gene: TRBJ2-2
d_gene: -
abundance: -
CDR3nt: TGTGCCAGTCAGGAGTGGGCGAACAGAGTCACCGGGGAGCTGTTTTTT
CDR3aa: CASQEWANRVTGELFF

v_gene: TRBV15
j_gene: TRBJ2-5
d_gene: -
abundance: -
CDR3nt: TGTGCCACCAGCAGCTTATATTACCAAGAGACCCAGTACTTC
CDR3aa: CATSSLYYQETQYF

v_gene: TRBV28
j_gene: TRBJ1-2
d_gene: -
abundance: -
CDR3nt: TGTGCCAGCAGTGTGGGGCAGGGTGGCTACACCTTC
CDR3aa: CASSVGQGGYTF

v_gene: TRBV2
j_gene: TRBJ1-2
d_gene: -
abundance: -
CDR3nt: TGTGCCAGCAGAGACGCGGGGGCTAACTATGGCTACACCTTC
CDR3aa: CASRDAGANYGYTF

v_gene: TRBV19
j_gene: TRBJ2-1
d_gene: -
abundance: -
CDR3nt: TGTGCCAGTAGGAATAGGGGGGGAGGGCAGTACAATGAGCAGTTCTTC
CDR3aa: CASRNRGGGQYNEQFF